This entry features one T cell receptor (beta chain) sequence. Its antigen is currently unknown. Other DNA sequences from this sample encode an identical CDR3 as well. The V end was cut by 4 bases, the J end by 1 base, with 7 bases between. CDR3 length: 13 residues. Germline V gives CDR1 MGHDK, CDR2 SYGVNS. These data come from a study of shared clonotypes between healthy human individuals. Study-wide background: Per donor, CD8 memory used one plate, CD8 naive used two, CD4 memory used three and CD4 naive used three.

Naive CD8 cells comprised CD45RO-negative, CCR7-positively selected cells, excluding terminally differentiated effector memory CD45RA+ cells. Findings of the study overall: Sampling was confined to blood; repertoires within tissues likely differ. Between a few donors, naive CD4 clonotypes were shared at a level of about 5%. For sorted subsets, rarefaction showed incomplete sequencing despite large depth.

Sequenced by immunoSEQ multiplex PCR; TCRdb stores in-frame clones only, minus some. In the table there are more than 2 million clones, just over 90% of which are singletons. The sequenced material came from naive CD8+ T cells from PBMCs. V gene TRBV25-1 combines with J gene TRBJ1-1; D is undetermined. The TCR sequence derives from a man between 18 and 29 years old in good health. Some clones in this sample may be carry-over from other donors' samples. The DNA of the CDR3 is TGTGCCAGCAGTGTGACTGAGAACACTGAAGCTTTCTTT. It specifies CASSVTENTEAFF.